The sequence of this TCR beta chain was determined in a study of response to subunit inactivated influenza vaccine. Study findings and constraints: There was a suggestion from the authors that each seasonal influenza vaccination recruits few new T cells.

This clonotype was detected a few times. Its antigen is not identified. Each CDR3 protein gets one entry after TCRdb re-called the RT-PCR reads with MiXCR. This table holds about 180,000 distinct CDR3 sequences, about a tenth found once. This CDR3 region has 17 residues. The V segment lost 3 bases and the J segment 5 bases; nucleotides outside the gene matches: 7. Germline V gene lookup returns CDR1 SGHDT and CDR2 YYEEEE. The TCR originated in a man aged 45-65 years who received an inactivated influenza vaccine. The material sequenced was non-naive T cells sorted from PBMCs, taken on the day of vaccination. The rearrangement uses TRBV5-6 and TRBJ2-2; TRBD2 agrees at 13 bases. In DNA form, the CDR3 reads TGTGCCAGCAGCTCGCGGACTAGCGGGGGAAGGACCGGGGAGCTGTTTTTT. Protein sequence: CASSSRTSGGRTGELFF.